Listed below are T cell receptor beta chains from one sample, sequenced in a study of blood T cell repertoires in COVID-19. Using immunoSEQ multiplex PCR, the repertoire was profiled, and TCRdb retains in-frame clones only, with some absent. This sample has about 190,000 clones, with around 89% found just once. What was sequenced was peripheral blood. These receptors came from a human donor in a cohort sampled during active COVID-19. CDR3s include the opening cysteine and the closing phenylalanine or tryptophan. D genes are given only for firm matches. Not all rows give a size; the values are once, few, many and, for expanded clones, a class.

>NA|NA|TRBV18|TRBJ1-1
TGTGCCAGCTCACCTTCTTTGAACACTGAAGCTTTCTTT
CASSPSLNTEAFF
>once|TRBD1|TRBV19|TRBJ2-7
TGTGCCAGTAGTATGGGCGGGACAGGGATTTACGAGCAGTACTTC
CASSMGGTGIYEQYF
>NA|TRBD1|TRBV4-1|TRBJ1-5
TGCGCCAGCAGCCAAGAAGCGACAGGGGGCTTTCAGCCCCAGCATTTT
CASSQEATGGFQPQHF
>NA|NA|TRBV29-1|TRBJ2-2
TGCAGCGGCTTAGACACCGGGGAGCTGTTTTTT
CSGLDTGELFF
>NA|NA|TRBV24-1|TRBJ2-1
TGTGCCACCAGTGTCCTCAATGAGCAGTTCTTC
CATSVLNEQFF
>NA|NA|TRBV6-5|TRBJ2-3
TGTGCCAGCAGTAGAGGTCTGGATACGCAGTATTTT
CASSRGLDTQYF
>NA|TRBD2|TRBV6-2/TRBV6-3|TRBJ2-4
TGTGCCAGCAGTGAGTCGGCTAGCGGGGGTCTAGCCAAAAACATTCAGTACTTC
CASSESASGGLAKNIQYF
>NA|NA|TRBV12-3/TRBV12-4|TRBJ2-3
TGTGCCAGCAGTCAAACAGGATTACCGCAGTATTTT
CASSQTGLPQYF
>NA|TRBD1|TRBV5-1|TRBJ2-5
TGCGCCAGCAGCTTGGTGACAGGGGGGCAAGAGACCCAGTACTTC
CASSLVTGGQETQYF
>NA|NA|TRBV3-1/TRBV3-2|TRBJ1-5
TGTGCCAGCAGCCAAGACAGGGGTCAGCCCCAGCATTTT
CASSQDRGQPQHF